A single sample gave rise to the 6 T cell receptor beta chains below, sequenced in a study of blood T cell repertoires in COVID-19. Profiled with immunoSEQ multiplex PCR; TCRdb holds only in-frame clones, not every one. The sample carries around 190,000 clones, about 85% recorded once. The material sequenced was peripheral blood. Receptors were obtained from a woman in her 40s with COVID-19, enrolled during active disease.

J is TRBJ2-2 and V is TRBV6-5; D not resolved. The germline V gene encodes CDR1 MNHEY and CDR2 SVGAGI. Trimming left V 0 bases short and J 4 bases short, with 9 bases between. This CDR3 region has 15 residues. DNA for the CDR3: TGTGCCAGCAGTTACTCCCGAGGCACCACCGGGGAGCTGTTTTTT. It translates to CASSYSRGTTGELFF.

CDR3 sequence: CASRYGTNNYNSPLHF. In DNA form, the CDR3 reads TGTGCCAGCAGATACGGGACAAATAACTATAATTCACCCCTCCACTTT. This chain joins TRBV6-2 or TRBV6-3 and TRBJ1-6; D might be TRBD1 (6 bases). Germline values: CDR1 MNHEY, CDR2 SVGEGT. The V end was cut by 6 bases, the J end by 3 bases, with 15 bases between. The CDR3 contains 16 residues.

The J gene is TRBJ1-4, the V gene TRBV6-5; perhaps TRBD1 as D (5 bases). With 6 bases removed from V and 7 bases from J, the gap between germline ends came to 9 bases. Germline CDR1 and CDR2: MNHEY and SVGAGI. The CDR3 consists of 12 residues. CDR3 region: CASRGGGEKLFF. CDR3 sequence (DNA): TGTGCCAGCAGGGGGGGTGGTGAAAAACTGTTTTTT.

The table lists this clone with a few counts. The chain employs TRBV7-9 and TRBJ1-2; maybe TRBD1 (5 bases). The CDR3 extends over 16 amino acids. V was pared by 5 bases and J by 6 bases, with 22 bases between. Germline lookup yields CDR1 SEHNR and CDR2 FQNEAQ (reference sequence). The CDR3 here is CASSPRSVARADGYTF. DNA for the CDR3: TGTGCCAGCAGCCCCAGATCCGTGGCCAGGGCTGATGGCTACACCTTC.

This rearrangement joins TRBV2 to TRBJ1-4, with 8 bases identical to TRBD1. V gave up 4 bases and J gave up 8 bases; unmatched junction bases: 3. CDR3 size: 13 residues. In germline, CDR1 is SNHLY, CDR2 FYNNEI. Written as DNA, the CDR3 is TGTGCCAGCAGTGCACAGGGGGGAGAAAAACTGTTTTTT. Its protein is CASSAQGGEKLFF.

This clone was recorded many times. This rearrangement joins TRBV9 to TRBJ2-1; D possibly corresponds to TRBD1 (6 bases). This CDR3 has 16 residues. V was pared by 2 bases and J by 6 bases, with 18 bases between. Germline CDR1 is SGDLS and CDR2 is YYNGEE. This chain's CDR3 is CASSVLPGTWGNEQFF. The CDR3 DNA follows: TGTGCCAGCAGCGTTCTACCCGGGACATGGGGCAATGAGCAGTTCTTC.